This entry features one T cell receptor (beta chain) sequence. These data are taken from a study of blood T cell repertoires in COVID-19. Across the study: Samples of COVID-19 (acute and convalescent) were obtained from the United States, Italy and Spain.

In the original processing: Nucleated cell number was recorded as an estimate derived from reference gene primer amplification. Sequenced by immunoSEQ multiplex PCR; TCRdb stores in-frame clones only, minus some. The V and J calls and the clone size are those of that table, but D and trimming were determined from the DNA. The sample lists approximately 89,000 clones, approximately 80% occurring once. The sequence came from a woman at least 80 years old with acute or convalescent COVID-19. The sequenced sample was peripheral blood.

The CDR3, as DNA: TGCGCCAGCAGCCTGAGAGGGGGAGATGATAAGACCCAGTACTTC. Its translation is CASSLRGGDDKTQYF. The chain links TRBV5-1 to TRBJ2-5; possible D gene TRBD1, 6 bases. This CDR3 is 15 amino acids long. V was pared by 4 bases and J by 6 bases, with 19 bases between. Germline CDR1 reads SGHRS; CDR2 reads YFSETQ.